A single count supports the clone carrying this T cell receptor (beta chain). This sample was included in a study of response to subunit inactivated influenza vaccine. TCRdb passed the RT-PCR reads through MiXCR, listing each CDR3 protein once. Of hundreds of thousands of distinct CDR3 sequences in the sample, around 18% were seen once. This clonotype was sampled from a man aged 50 or older who received an inactivated influenza vaccine. Sequenced here: PBMCs from blood, sampled roughly 5 days after vaccination.

The DNA of the CDR3 is TGTGCCAGCAGTTTACAGGGACTGCCGTCCTACGAGCAGTACTTC. The encoded protein is CASSLQGLPSYEQYF. This sequence joins TRBV12-3 or TRBV12-4 and TRBJ2-7; perhaps TRBD2 as D (6 bases). Trimming cost V 2 bases and J 1 base, with 12 bases left between them. This CDR3 has 15 residues.